What follows is one T cell receptor (beta chain) and its context. The sample originates from a study of cytomegalovirus exposure and HLA in healthy donors. As for the study in general: The 110 million or so unique TCR beta sequences, from 150 million to 200 million T cells, were found by an earlier analysis. Unique TCRs from HLA-typed donors, approximately 80 million of them, were held in an early data release.

Amplification used 60 Vbeta primers and 13 Jbeta primers. Data came from immunoSEQ multiplex PCR; TCRdb stores just in-frame clones and leaves some out. Recorded for this sample: approximately 93,000 clones. The CDR3 covers 17 residues. Trimming cost V 5 bases and J 0 bases; bases outside gene matches: 9. The V gene's germline CDR1 is LNHDA and CDR2 SQIVND (reference sequence). V is TRBV19 and J is TRBJ1-4; the match to TRBD1 covers 7 bases. Sequenced: PBMCs. The receptor's source is a woman in her twenties or thirties in good health and CMV-seronegative. CDR3 amino acids: CASSRPGQMTTNEKLFF. CDR3 DNA: TGTGCCAGTAGTCGGCCGGGACAGATGACAACTAATGAAAAACTGTTTTTT.